These 27 T cell receptor beta chains were all obtained from the same sample, sequenced in a study of T cell clonality in common variable immunodeficiency. The repertoire was sequenced with immunoSEQ multiplex PCR; TCRdb's copy has only in-frame clones and lacks some. This sample has approximately 44,000 clones and no singletons, with 2.5% to 3% in the ten largest. The sample taken for sequencing was peripheral blood mononuclear cells. All receptors derive from a person aged 18 to 75 in good health.

This clone has at least ten counts. The observed sequence ends 3 residues before the CDR3 terminus, with the missing tail filled in from the germline J gene. The chain couples TRBV5-6 to TRBJ1-1; D is ambiguous. The germline V and J ends were trimmed by 6 bases and 4 bases, with 13 bases remaining between them. The CDR3 has 13 amino acids. The germline V gene encodes CDR1 SGHDT and CDR2 YYEEEE. CDR3: CASILRGFTEAFF. Partial CDR3 DNA: TGTGCCAGCATCCTTCGGGGTTTCACTGAA. Using reference TRBV5-6 and TRBJ1-1 for the parts outside the CDR3, the full variable domain is DAGVTQSPTHLIKTRGQQVTLRCSPKSGHDTVSWYQQALGQGPQFIFQYYEEEERQRGNFPDRFSGHQFPNYSSELNVNALLLGDSALYLCASILRGFTEAFFGQGTRLTVV.

This clone was counted ten times or more. The read comes to an end 3 residues before the CDR3 does, leaving the germline J gene to fill in the end. The V gene is TRBV19, the J gene TRBJ1-2; D is undetermined. This CDR3 is 13 amino acids long. With 0 bases removed from V and 4 bases from J, the gap between germline ends came to 6 bases. The germline gives CDR1 LNHDA, CDR2 SQIVND (reference sequence). The sequenced part of the CDR3 DNA is TGTGCCAGTAGTATAGATGGGCTCTATGGC. As protein: CASSIDGLYG. The full CDR3 sequence reads CASSIDGLYGYTF. Complete variable domain (other parts from reference TRBV19 and TRBJ1-2): DGGITQSPKYLFRKEGQNVTLSCEQNLNHDAMYWYRQDPGQGLRLIYYSQIVNDFQKGDIAEGYSVSREKKESFPLTVTSAQKNPTAFYLCASSIDGLYGYTFGSGTRLTVV.

There are many counts of this clone. The CDR3 end is not reached by the read, which stops 3 residues before it; the germline J gene fills it in. The V and J genes are TRBV2 and TRBJ1-1; D uncertain. The CDR3 has 12 amino acids. Germline V gene lookup returns CDR1 SNHLY and CDR2 FYNNEI. CDR3 bases read: TGTGCCAGCAGCCCTCAACCCGGGTGG. Translating gives CASSPQPGW. The entire CDR3 protein reads CASSPQPGWAFF.

This clone was observed many times. Sequencing ends 3 residues short of the CDR3 end; the germline J gene provides the rest. V gene TRBV6-1 combines with J gene TRBJ1-5; D might be TRBD1 (5 bases). Trimming left V 4 bases short and J 6 bases short, with 13 bases between. Germline V gene sequence: CDR1 MNHNS, CDR2 SASEGT. CDR3 length: 14 residues. This CDR3 is CASSGQGWGQPQHF. The DNA read from the CDR3 is TGTGCCAGCAGTGGGCAGGGTTGGGGTCAGCCC.

This clone was counted only a few times. The read is 3 residues too short to cover the CDR3 end, so that end is filled in from the germline J gene. The rearrangement uses TRBV11-2 and TRBJ2-3; TRBD2 might be the D (6 bases). Germline V gene sequence: CDR1 SGHAT, CDR2 FQNNGV. The CDR3 sequence is 15 residues long. The DNA read from the CDR3 is TGTGCCAGCAGCCCGGGCGGGATAGCAATACAGCCG. Protein product: CASSPGGIAIQP. The whole CDR3 protein is CASSPGGIAIQPQYF. Full variable domain (remainder filled in from reference TRBV11-2 and TRBJ2-3): EAGVAQSPRYKIIEKRQSVAFWCNPISGHATLYWYQQILGQGPKLLIQFQNNGVVDDSQLPKDRFSAERLKGVDSTLKIQPAKLEDSAVYLCASSPGGIAIQPQYFGPGTRLTVL.

This clone has a count of ten or more. The DNA ends 3 residues before the CDR3 does, and the rest of the CDR3 is filled in from the germline J gene. The V call is TRBV19, the J call TRBJ2-1, with a weak D call TRBD1 (5 bases). Germline values: CDR1 LNHDA, CDR2 SQIVND (reference sequence). V was cut by 0 bases and J by 3 bases, with 18 bases left in between. The CDR3 loop spans 18 amino acids. Incomplete CDR3 DNA: TGTGCCAGTAGTATAGACAAAGTGCAGGGTTACTTCTACAATGAG. It yields the protein CASSIDKVQGYFYNE. The complete CDR3 sequence is CASSIDKVQGYFYNEQFF.

This clone was counted at least ten times. The CDR3 end falls 3 residues outside the read, so it is completed with the germline J gene. This rearrangement joins TRBV7-8 to TRBJ2-2, with 8 bases that match TRBD1. The CDR3 has 16 amino acids. After removal of 4 bases from V and 6 bases from J, the junction contained 10 bases not matched to a gene. Germline CDR1 SGHVS, CDR2 FQNEAQ. The part of the CDR3 DNA that was read is TGTGCCAGCAGCTCCACGAGGACAGGGTGGGCCGGGGAG. As protein: CASSSTRTGWAGE. The CDR3 as a whole reads CASSSTRTGWAGELFF.

This clone was seen many times. The read comes to an end 3 residues before the CDR3 does, leaving the germline J gene to fill in the end. The gene calls are TRBV7-3 and TRBJ2-3; D might be TRBD2 (6 bases). Germline loops: CDR1 SGHTA, CDR2 FQGTGA. The V gene lost 0 bases and the J gene lost 4 bases, with 11 bases spanning the gap. The CDR3 runs to 15 residues. The CDR3 bases that were read are TGTGCCAGCAGCTTAACAGGAGGGGTCGCAGATACG. Translating it yields CASSLTGGVADT. The full CDR3 protein is CASSLTGGVADTQYF.

This clone appeared many times. Sequencing ends 3 residues short of the CDR3 end; the germline J gene provides the rest. V and J are TRBV12-5 and TRBJ2-7; D unclear. Germline lookup yields CDR1 LGHNT and CDR2 FRNRAP. This CDR3 comprises 13 residues. V lost 1 base and J 3 bases, leaving 7 bases between the germline ends. The CDR3 is CASGLDALYEQYF. The DNA read from the CDR3 is TGTGCTAGTGGTTTGGACGCGCTCTACGAG.

Comments on this clone: The CDR3 extends 3 residues past the end of the read, so its final part is completed from the germline J gene. The genes are TRBV7-9 and TRBJ2-1; no firm D call. CDR1 and CDR2 from the germline V gene are SEHNR and FQNEAQ (reference sequence). The CDR3 is made up of 13 amino acids. V was cut by 1 base and J by 7 bases, with 8 bases left in between. The CDR3 protein is CASSLGVKNEQFF. CDR3 DNA (partial): TGTGCCAGCAGCTTAGGTGTCAAAAATGAG.

This clone appeared many times. The CDR3 spells CSQTGGGGHETQYF. The sequenced part of the CDR3 DNA is TGCAGCCAGACAGGAGGGGGGGGCCATGAGACC. The rearrangement joins TRBV20-1 to TRBJ2-5; D might be TRBD2 (7 bases). The read is 3 residues too short to cover the CDR3 end, so that end is filled in from the germline J gene. This CDR3 contains 14 residues. Germline loops: CDR1 DFQATT, CDR2 SNEGSKA (reference sequence).

This clone occurred many times. The read terminates 3 residues before the CDR3 end, so the remaining end is supplied by the germline J gene. V and J are TRBV5-1 and TRBJ1-1; 7 bases agree with TRBD1. With V trimmed by 4 bases and J by 3 bases, 12 bases remained unmatched. The CDR3 consists of 16 residues. The germline V gene has CDR1 SGHRS and CDR2 YFSETQ. The DNA read from the CDR3 is TGCGCCAGCAGCCCTAGTTTGAGGGGGCCCGACACTGAA. This codes for CASSPSLRGPDTE. The whole CDR3 protein is CASSPSLRGPDTEAFF.

This clone was seen repeatedly, ten times or more. The sequenced fragment ends 3 residues before the CDR3 boundary, so the rest is inferred from the germline J gene. This chain links TRBV19 with TRBJ2-3; 8 bases fit TRBD1. The CDR3 covers 17 residues. CDR1 is LNHDA and CDR2 is SQIVND in the germline V gene (reference sequence). The trim removed 5 bases at V and 0 bases at J, leaving 10 bases unmatched. CDR3 DNA (partial): TGTGCCAGTAGTGAACAGGGGGTCTACGCTAGCACAGATACG. Its protein product is CASSEQGVYASTDT. The entire CDR3 protein is CASSEQGVYASTDTQYF.

A remark on this clone: With the read ending 3 residues before the CDR3 end, the germline J gene is used to fill in that end. The rearrangement uses TRBV27 and TRBJ2-7; 8 bases align to TRBD1. The CDR3 covers 16 residues. Germline V gene sequence: CDR1 MNHEY, CDR2 SMNVEV (reference sequence). V was pared by 6 bases and J by 1 base, with 11 bases of the junction left unmatched. The sequenced CDR3 bases are TGTGCCAGCAGATCCATTTACCGGGACAGGTCCTACGAG. Translated, it gives CASRSIYRDRSYE. The entire CDR3 reads CASRSIYRDRSYEQYF.

On this clone: One end of the junction varies from germline; a read error may be responsible. From the germline J gene comes the end of the CDR3, since the read stops 3 residues before it. This chain uses TRBV5-1 with TRBJ1-3, with D perhaps TRBD1 (5 bases). Germline CDR1 SGHRS, CDR2 YFSETQ. This CDR3 is built from 14 residues. The CDR3 region is CASSLGMGLDTIYF. CDR3 DNA (partial): TGCGCCAGCAGCTTGGGGATGGGGTTGGACACA.

This clone was found many times. From the germline J gene comes the end of the CDR3, since the read stops 3 residues before it. The genes are TRBV6-4 and TRBJ2-2; TRBD2 matches 13 bases. The CDR3 consists of 14 residues. Trimming at V came to 8 bases and at J to 4 bases, leaving 1 base not matched to a gene. From germline, CDR1 is MRHNA and CDR2 SNTAGT. The CDR3 DNA, read in part, is TGTGCCAGCGGGACTAGCGGGGCCACCGGGGAG. Translating it yields CASGTSGATGE. The whole CDR3 is CASGTSGATGELFF.

This clone was detected many times. The read terminates 3 residues ahead of where the CDR3 ends, so the germline J gene completes it. The gene calls are TRBV29-1 and TRBJ1-4, with TRBD1 identical over 10 bases. CDR3 length equals 12 residues. Germline CDR1 is SQVTM and CDR2 is ANQGSEA. The CDR3 reads CSARAGTGELFF. The CDR3 DNA, read in part, is TGCAGCGCCCGAGCCGGGACAGGGGAA.

This clone was detected many times. Read sequence stops 3 residues before the CDR3 end, and the germline J gene provides the missing end. This chain joins TRBV5-1 and TRBJ2-7; 8 nucleotides line up with TRBD2. Trimming cost V 6 bases and J 3 bases; bases outside gene matches: 8. The CDR3 extends over 14 amino acids. Germline V gene data show CDR1 as SGHRS and CDR2 as YFSETQ. CDR3 sequence: CASTTRSGSYEQYF. The covered CDR3 bases are TGCGCCAGCACAACTCGAAGCGGGAGCTACGAG.

This clone was picked up many times. The read ends 3 residues shy of where the CDR3 ends; the end is completed using the germline J gene. V gene TRBV18 combines with J gene TRBJ2-7; TRBD1 matches 8 bases. The length of the CDR3 is 14 residues. Germline CDR1 and CDR2: KGHSH and LQKENI. Losses at the gene ends were 2 bases for V and 6 bases for J; bases not matched to a gene: 6. The CDR3 sequence is CASSPEAGGAEQYF. The sequenced CDR3 bases are TGTGCCAGCTCACCAGAGGCAGGGGGCGCCGAG.

This clone was picked up many times. The read finishes 3 residues shy of the CDR3 end, and the germline J gene is used to complete it. The rearrangement uses TRBV6-4 and TRBJ2-1; 7 nucleotides agree with TRBD2. The germline gives CDR1 MRHNA, CDR2 SNTAGT. V was clipped by 3 bases and J by 5 bases; unmatched bases: 4. The CDR3 consists of 14 residues. The sequenced part of the CDR3 DNA is TGTGCCAGCAGTGAGCGAGGGACTAACAATGAG. Translating it yields CASSERGTNNE. The whole CDR3 sequence reads CASSERGTNNEQFF.

This clone was counted many times. The CDR3 is cut off 3 residues early in the read; its end comes from the germline J gene. V and J are TRBV20-1 and TRBJ2-3; 7 nucleotides match TRBD1. The CDR3 consists of 14 residues. V was clipped by 3 bases and J by 4 bases; unmatched bases: 7. The germline gives CDR1 DFQATT, CDR2 SNEGSKA (reference sequence). CDR3 DNA, as far as it was read: TGCAGTGCTAGCACAGGGGCCCGGTCAGATACG. This gives the protein CSASTGARSDT. In full, the CDR3 reads CSASTGARSDTQYF.

This clone occurred many times. The read is 3 residues too short to cover the CDR3 end, so that end is filled in from the germline J gene. This rearrangement joins TRBV12-3 or TRBV12-4 to TRBJ2-1, with TRBD2 identical over 7 bases. Unmatched junction bases numbered 9, after V lost 9 bases and J lost 4 bases. CDR3 length: 14 amino acids. Incomplete CDR3 DNA: TGTGCCAGTAACCTCCTAGCGGCGTACAATGAG. This codes for CASNLLAAYNE. The full CDR3 is CASNLLAAYNEQFF.

This clone was observed at least ten times. From the germline J gene comes the end of the CDR3, since the read stops 3 residues before it. This rearrangement joins TRBV5-4 to TRBJ2-3; 10 positions agree with TRBD1. This CDR3 has 14 amino acids. In germline, CDR1 is SGHNT, CDR2 YYREEE (reference sequence). Trimming at V came to 9 bases and at J to 6 bases, leaving 10 bases not matched to a gene. CDR3: CAILRDRGADTQYF. CDR3 DNA, as far as it was read: TGTGCCATTCTAAGGGACAGGGGCGCCGATACG.

This clone was seen ten or more times. The CDR3 end lies 3 residues beyond the end of the read and is filled in from the germline J gene. The chain is built from TRBV7-2 and TRBJ1-1; possible D gene TRBD1, 5 bases. With 5 bases removed from V and 0 bases from J, the gap between germline ends came to 13 bases. Germline V lookup: CDR1 SGHTA, CDR2 FQGNSA. The CDR3 spans 15 residues. The CDR3 bases that were read are TGTGCCAGCAGCCCCCAGGGCCTCATGAACACTGAA. Amino acids: CASSPQGLMNTE. The entire CDR3 sequence reads CASSPQGLMNTEAFF.

This clone was seen many times. The read finishes 3 residues shy of the CDR3 end, and the germline J gene is used to complete it. The chain couples TRBV19 to TRBJ2-1, with D perhaps matching TRBD1 (5 bases). The CDR3 length is 16 residues. Germline CDR1 reads LNHDA; CDR2 reads SQIVND (reference sequence). Trimming left V 1 base short and J 6 bases short, with 16 bases between. This CDR3 reads CASSIGPGQGGNEQFF. CDR3 bases read: TGTGCCAGTAGTATAGGCCCCGGCCAGGGTGGCAATGAG. The full variable domain, rest sourced from reference TRBV19 and TRBJ2-1, is DGGITQSPKYLFRKEGQNVTLSCEQNLNHDAMYWYRQDPGQGLRLIYYSQIVNDFQKGDIAEGYSVSREKKESFPLTVTSAQKNPTAFYLCASSIGPGQGGNEQFFGPGTRLTVL.

There are a few counts of this clone. The observed sequence ends 3 residues before the CDR3 terminus, with the missing tail filled in from the germline J gene. This chain links TRBV2 with TRBJ1-4, with D hard to call. The CDR3 is 13 amino acids. Germline V gene sequence: CDR1 SNHLY, CDR2 FYNNEI. Deletions cut 6 bases from V and 4 bases from J, with 9 bases between. CDR3 sequence reads: CASSNGDNEKLFF. Partial CDR3 DNA: TGTGCCAGCAGCAACGGTGATAATGAAAAA.

This clone was recorded at least ten times. The CDR3 goes on 3 residues after the read ends, and that part is filled in from the germline J gene. The V gene is TRBV5-1, the J gene TRBJ1-4, with 9 bases matching TRBD1. Germline V gives CDR1 SGHRS, CDR2 YFSETQ. V was clipped by 3 bases and J by 5 bases; unmatched bases: 2. This CDR3 region has 14 residues. CDR3 region: CASSWDRENEKLFF. The sequenced part of the CDR3 DNA is TGCGCCAGCAGCTGGGACAGGGAAAATGAAAAA.